A selection of T cell receptor beta chains follows, all from one sample in a study of shared clonotypes between healthy human individuals. The data were produced by immunoSEQ multiplex PCR, yet TCRdb's version contains in-frame clones alone and is incomplete. The sample holds 1,100,000 or so clones; 75% to 85% are singletons and the top ten take under 0.65%. The specimen was memory CD4+ T cells from PBMCs. The receptors stem from a man between 18 and 35 years old in good health. Some clones in this sample may be carry-over from other donors' samples. CDR3s leave out the opening cysteine and the closing phenylalanine or tryptophan.

v_gene: TRBV30; j_gene: TRBJ2-1; CDR3aa: AWSPGQGSYNEQF
v_gene: TRBV30; j_gene: TRBJ1-1; CDR3aa: AWSAGLATEAF
v_gene: TRBV6-1; j_gene: TRBJ1-1; CDR3aa: ASSPTTMNTEAF
v_gene: TRBV20-1; j_gene: TRBJ1-3; CDR3aa: SAPRNTIY
v_gene: TRBV5-5; j_gene: TRBJ1-2; CDR3aa: ASSLAASYGYT
v_gene: TRBV18; j_gene: TRBJ2-5; CDR3aa: ASSPPGVRLEETQY
v_gene: TRBV18; j_gene: TRBJ2-7; CDR3aa: ASSLGSPRLSGEQY
v_gene: TRBV15; j_gene: TRBJ2-1; CDR3aa: ATSREGIFSYNEQF
v_gene: TRBV18; j_gene: TRBJ1-1; CDR3aa: ASSQGQSNTEAF
v_gene: TRBV11-3; j_gene: TRBJ2-7; CDR3aa: ASSSRYEQY
v_gene: TRBV7-2; j_gene: TRBJ1-2; CDR3aa: ASSLYPGSYGYT
v_gene: TRBV7-3; j_gene: TRBJ2-2; CDR3aa: ASRRTPTTGELF
v_gene: TRBV5-6; j_gene: TRBJ2-1; CDR3aa: ASSQGQGHYNEQF
v_gene: TRBV2; j_gene: TRBJ2-7; CDR3aa: ASSELTVGYEQY
v_gene: TRBV4-2; j_gene: TRBJ2-7; CDR3aa: ASSPTSGRVYEQY
v_gene: TRBV29-1; j_gene: TRBJ2-3; CDR3aa: SVDSDLRTQY
v_gene: TRBV6-1; j_gene: TRBJ2-7; CDR3aa: ASSEAFIAGVYEQY
v_gene: TRBV5-6; j_gene: TRBJ1-2; CDR3aa: ASSLHLLNYGYT
v_gene: TRBV29-1; j_gene: TRBJ1-1; CDR3aa: SVSKNTEAF
v_gene: TRBV5-4; j_gene: TRBJ2-3; CDR3aa: ASRPGGRRTDTQY
v_gene: TRBV7-2; j_gene: TRBJ2-7; CDR3aa: ASSLNFYEQY
v_gene: TRBV30; j_gene: TRBJ2-3; CDR3aa: AWRGDRANTDTQY
v_gene: TRBV5-6; j_gene: TRBJ1-2; CDR3aa: ASSSGEFGYT
v_gene: TRBV19; j_gene: TRBJ2-3; CDR3aa: ASSAWGGGPSTDTQY
v_gene: TRBV6-5; j_gene: TRBJ2-5; CDR3aa: ASSYRIAGVGETQY
v_gene: TRBV18; j_gene: TRBJ1-4; CDR3aa: ASSPDRRNEKLF
v_gene: TRBV5-1; j_gene: TRBJ2-2; CDR3aa: ASSSGQRNTGELF
v_gene: TRBV23-1; j_gene: TRBJ1-5; CDR3aa: ASTLSPGKMTRSNQPQH
v_gene: TRBV30; j_gene: TRBJ1-2; CDR3aa: AWSPQVGGYT